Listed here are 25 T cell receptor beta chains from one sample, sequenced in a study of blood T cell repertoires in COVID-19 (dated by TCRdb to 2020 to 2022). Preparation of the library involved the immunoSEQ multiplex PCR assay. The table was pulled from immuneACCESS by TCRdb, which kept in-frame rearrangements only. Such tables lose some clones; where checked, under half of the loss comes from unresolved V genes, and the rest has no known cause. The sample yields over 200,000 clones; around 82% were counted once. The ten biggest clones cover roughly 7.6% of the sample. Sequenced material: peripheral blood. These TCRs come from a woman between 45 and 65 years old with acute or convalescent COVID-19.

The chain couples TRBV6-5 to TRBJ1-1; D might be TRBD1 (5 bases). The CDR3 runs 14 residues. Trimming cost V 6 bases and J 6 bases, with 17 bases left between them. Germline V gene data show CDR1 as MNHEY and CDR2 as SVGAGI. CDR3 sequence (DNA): TGTGCCAGCAGCCTTCTTTCAGGGATCCCTGAAGCTTTCTTT. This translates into CASSLLSGIPEAFF.

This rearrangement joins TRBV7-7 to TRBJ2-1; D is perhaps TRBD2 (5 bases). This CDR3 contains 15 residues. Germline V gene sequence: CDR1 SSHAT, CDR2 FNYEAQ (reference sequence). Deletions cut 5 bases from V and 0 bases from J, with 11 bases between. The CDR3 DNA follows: TGTGCCAGCAGCCCGGACTGGAGCTCCTACAATGAGCAGTTCTTC. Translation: CASSPDWSSYNEQFF.

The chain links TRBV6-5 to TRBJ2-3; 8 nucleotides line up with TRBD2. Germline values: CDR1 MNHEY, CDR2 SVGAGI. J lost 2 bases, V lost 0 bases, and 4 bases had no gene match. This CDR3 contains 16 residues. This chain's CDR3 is CASSYSGGRPTDTQYF. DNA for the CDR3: TGTGCCAGCAGTTACTCAGGCGGGAGGCCCACAGATACGCAGTATTTT.

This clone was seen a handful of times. The CDR3 DNA follows: TGTGCCAGCAGTTATAAAGGGGCAGGCCTCTACGAGCAGTACTTC. It codes for CASSYKGAGLYEQYF. The chain has TRBV6-6 and TRBJ2-7; maybe TRBD1 (5 bases). The V gene lost 3 bases and the J gene lost 3 bases, with 15 bases spanning the gap. CDR3 length: 15 residues. Germline V gives CDR1 MNHNY, CDR2 SVGAGI (reference sequence).

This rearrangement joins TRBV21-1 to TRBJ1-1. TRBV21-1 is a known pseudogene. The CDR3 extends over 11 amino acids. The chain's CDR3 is CASSDPGGAFF. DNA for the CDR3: TGTGCCAGCAGCGATCCGGGGGGTGCTTTCTTT.

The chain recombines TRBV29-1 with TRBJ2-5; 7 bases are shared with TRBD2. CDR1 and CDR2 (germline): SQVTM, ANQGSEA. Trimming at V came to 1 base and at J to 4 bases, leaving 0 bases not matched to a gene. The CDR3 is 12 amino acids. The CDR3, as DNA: TGCAGCGTTGAAGGACTAGCAGAGACCCAGTACTTC. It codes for CSVEGLAETQYF. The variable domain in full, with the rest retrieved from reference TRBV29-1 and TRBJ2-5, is SAVISQKPSRDICQRGTSLTIQCQVDSQVTMMFWYRQQPGQSLTLIATANQGSEATYESGFVIDKFPISRPNLTFSTLTVSNMSPEDSSIYLCSVEGLAETQYFGPGTRLLVL.

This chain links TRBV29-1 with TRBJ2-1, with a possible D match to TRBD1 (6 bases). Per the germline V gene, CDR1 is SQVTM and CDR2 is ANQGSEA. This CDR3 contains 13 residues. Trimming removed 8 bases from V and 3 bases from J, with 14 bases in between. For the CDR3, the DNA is TGCAGCCTTATGGGGGCCAGCTACAATGAGCAGTTCTTC. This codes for CSLMGASYNEQFF.

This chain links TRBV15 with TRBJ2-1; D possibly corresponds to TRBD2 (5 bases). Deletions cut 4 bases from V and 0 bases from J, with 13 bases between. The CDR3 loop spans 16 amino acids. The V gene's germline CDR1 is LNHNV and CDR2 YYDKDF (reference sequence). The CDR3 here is CATSNTGKSSYNEQFF. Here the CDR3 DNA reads TGTGCCACCAGCAACACCGGGAAAAGCTCCTACAATGAGCAGTTCTTC. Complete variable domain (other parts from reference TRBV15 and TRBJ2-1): DAMVIQNPRYQVTQFGKPVTLSCSQTLNHNVMYWYQQKSSQAPKLLFHYYDKDFNNEADTPDNFQSRRPNTSFCFLDIRSPGLGDTAMYLCATSNTGKSSYNEQFFGPGTRLTVL.

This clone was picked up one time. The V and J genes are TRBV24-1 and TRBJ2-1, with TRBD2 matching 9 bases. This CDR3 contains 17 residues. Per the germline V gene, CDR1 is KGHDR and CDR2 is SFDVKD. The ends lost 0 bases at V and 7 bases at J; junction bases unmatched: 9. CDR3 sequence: CATSDLGDSGRGNEQFF. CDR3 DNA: TGTGCCACCAGTGATTTGGGGGATAGCGGGAGAGGTAATGAGCAGTTCTTC.

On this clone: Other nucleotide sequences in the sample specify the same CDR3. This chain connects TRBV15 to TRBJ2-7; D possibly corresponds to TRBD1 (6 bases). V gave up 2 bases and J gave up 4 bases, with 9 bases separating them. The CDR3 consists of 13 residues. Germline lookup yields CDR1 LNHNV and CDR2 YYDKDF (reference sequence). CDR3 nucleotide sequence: TGTGCCACCAGCAGACCCGACAGGTACGAGCAGTACTTC. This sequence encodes CATSRPDRYEQYF.

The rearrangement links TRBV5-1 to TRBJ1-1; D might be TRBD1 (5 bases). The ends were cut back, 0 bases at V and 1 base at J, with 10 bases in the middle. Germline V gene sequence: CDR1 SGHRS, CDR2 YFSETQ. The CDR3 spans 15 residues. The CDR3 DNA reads TGCGCCAGCAGCTTGGGGGGCAGCCAGAACACTGAAGCTTTCTTT. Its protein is CASSLGGSQNTEAFF.

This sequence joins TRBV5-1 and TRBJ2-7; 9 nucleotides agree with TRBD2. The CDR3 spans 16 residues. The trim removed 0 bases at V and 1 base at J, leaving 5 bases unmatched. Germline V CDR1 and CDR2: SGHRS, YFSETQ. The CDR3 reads CASSLVSSGISYEQYF. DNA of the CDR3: TGCGCCAGCAGCTTGGTTTCTAGCGGGATTTCCTACGAGCAGTACTTC.

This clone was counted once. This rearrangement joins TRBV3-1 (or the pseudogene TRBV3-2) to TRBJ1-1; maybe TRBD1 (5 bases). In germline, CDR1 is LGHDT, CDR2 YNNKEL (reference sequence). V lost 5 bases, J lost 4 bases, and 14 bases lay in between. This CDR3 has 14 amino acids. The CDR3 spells CASSSRDRGTEAFF. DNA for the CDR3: TGTGCCAGCAGCTCCCGTGATAGGGGCACTGAAGCTTTCTTT.

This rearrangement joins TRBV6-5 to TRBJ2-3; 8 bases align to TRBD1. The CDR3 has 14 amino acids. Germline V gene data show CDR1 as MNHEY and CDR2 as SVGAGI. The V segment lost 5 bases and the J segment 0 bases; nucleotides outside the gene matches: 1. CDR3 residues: CASSQGASTDTQYF. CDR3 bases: TGTGCCAGCAGTCAGGGGGCGAGCACAGATACGCAGTATTTT.

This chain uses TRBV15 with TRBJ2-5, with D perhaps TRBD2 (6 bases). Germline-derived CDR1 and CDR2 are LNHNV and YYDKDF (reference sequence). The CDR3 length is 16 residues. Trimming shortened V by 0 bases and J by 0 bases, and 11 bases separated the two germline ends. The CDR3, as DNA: TGTGCCACCAGCAGAGATCAGGGACTGTACCAAGAGACCCAGTACTTC. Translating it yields CATSRDQGLYQETQYF. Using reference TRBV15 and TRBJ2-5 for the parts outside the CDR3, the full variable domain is DAMVIQNPRYQVTQFGKPVTLSCSQTLNHNVMYWYQQKSSQAPKLLFHYYDKDFNNEADTPDNFQSRRPNTSFCFLDIRSPGLGDTAMYLCATSRDQGLYQETQYFGPGTRLLVL.

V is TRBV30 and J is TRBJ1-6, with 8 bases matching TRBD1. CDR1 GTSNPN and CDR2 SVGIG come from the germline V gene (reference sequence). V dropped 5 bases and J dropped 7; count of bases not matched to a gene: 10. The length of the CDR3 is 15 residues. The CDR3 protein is CAWQLGTGFNSPLHF. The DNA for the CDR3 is TGTGCCTGGCAACTTGGGACAGGTTTCAATTCACCCCTCCACTTT.

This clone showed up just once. The CDR3 loop reads CASRPQPGSGELFF. In nucleotides, the CDR3 is TGTGCCAGCCGCCCCCAACCGGGGTCCGGGGAGCTGTTTTTT. The rearrangement joins TRBV7-9 to TRBJ2-2; maybe TRBD2 (5 bases). V was cut by 8 bases and J by 6 bases, with 16 bases left in between. Germline V CDR1 and CDR2: SEHNR, FQNEAQ (reference sequence). The CDR3 consists of 14 residues.

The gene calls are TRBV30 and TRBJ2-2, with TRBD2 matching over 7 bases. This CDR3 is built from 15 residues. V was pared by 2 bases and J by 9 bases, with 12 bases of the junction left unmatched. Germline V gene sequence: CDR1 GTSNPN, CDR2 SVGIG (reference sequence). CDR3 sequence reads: CAWSISGVAGRELFF. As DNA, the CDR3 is TGTGCCTGGAGTATCTCGGGGGTAGCGGGCCGGGAGCTGTTTTTT.

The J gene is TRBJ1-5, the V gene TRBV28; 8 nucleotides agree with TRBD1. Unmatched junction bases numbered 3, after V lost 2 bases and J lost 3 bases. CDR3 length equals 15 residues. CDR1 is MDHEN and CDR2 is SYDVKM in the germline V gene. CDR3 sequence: CASSLRQGANQPQHF. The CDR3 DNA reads TGTGCCAGCAGTTTACGGCAGGGGGCCAATCAGCCCCAGCATTTT. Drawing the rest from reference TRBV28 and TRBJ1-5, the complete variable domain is DVKVTQSSRYLVKRTGEKVFLECVQDMDHENMFWYRQDPGLGLRLIYFSYDVKMKEKGDIPEGYSVSREKKERFSLILESASTNQTSMYLCASSLRQGANQPQHFGDGTRLSIL.

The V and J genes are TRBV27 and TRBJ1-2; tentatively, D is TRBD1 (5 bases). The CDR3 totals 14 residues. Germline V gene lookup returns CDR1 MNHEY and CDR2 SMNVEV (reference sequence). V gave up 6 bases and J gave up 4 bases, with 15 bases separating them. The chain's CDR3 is CASSRVGHGYGYTF. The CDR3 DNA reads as TGTGCCAGCAGCCGAGTTGGACATGGCTATGGCTACACCTTC.

DNA of the CDR3: TGTGCCATCAGTGGGGACAGGGGTTCGGGCACTGAAGCTTTCTTT. Translation: CAISGDRGSGTEAFF. The chain couples TRBV10-3 to TRBJ1-1, with 10 bases identical to TRBD1. This CDR3 has 15 residues. Germline assignment: CDR1 ENHRY and CDR2 SYGVKD. The trim removed 4 bases at V and 4 bases at J, leaving 6 bases unmatched.

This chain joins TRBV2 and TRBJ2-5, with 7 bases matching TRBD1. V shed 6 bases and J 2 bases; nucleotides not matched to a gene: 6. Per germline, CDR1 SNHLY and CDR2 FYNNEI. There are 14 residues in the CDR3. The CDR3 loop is CASREGTAQETQYF. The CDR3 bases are TGTGCCAGCAGAGAGGGGACAGCTCAAGAGACCCAGTACTTC.

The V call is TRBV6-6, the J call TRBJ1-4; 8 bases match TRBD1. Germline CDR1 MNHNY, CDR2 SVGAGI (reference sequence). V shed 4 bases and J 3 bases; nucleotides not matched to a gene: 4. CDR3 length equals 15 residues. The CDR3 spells CASSSVTGANEKLFF. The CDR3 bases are TGTGCCAGCAGTTCCGTGACAGGGGCTAATGAAAAACTGTTTTTT.

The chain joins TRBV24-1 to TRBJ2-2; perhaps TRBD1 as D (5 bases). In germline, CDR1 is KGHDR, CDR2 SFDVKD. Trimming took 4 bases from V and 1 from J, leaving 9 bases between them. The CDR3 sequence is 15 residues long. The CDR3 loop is CATSDRQLNTGELFF. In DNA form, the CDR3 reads TGTGCCACCAGTGACCGACAGTTGAACACCGGGGAGCTGTTTTTT.

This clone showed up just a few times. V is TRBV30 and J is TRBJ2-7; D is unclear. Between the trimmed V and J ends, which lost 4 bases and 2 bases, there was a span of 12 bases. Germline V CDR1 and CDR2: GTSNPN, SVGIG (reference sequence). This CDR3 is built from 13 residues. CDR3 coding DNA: TGTGCCTGGAAGTGGGTCAGCGCCTACGAGCAGTACTTC. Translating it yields CAWKWVSAYEQYF.